The present T cell receptor (beta chain) was sequenced within a study of cytomegalovirus exposure and HLA in healthy donors. The study, taken as a whole, reports: The study listed around 150 cytomegalovirus-associated TCR beta chains. Available immune exposure information was restricted to CMV serostatus only.

Trimming stripped 5 bases from V and 2 bases from J, with 9 bases between. This CDR3 is 14 amino acids long. Germline lookup yields CDR1 SEHNR and CDR2 FQNEAQ (reference sequence). About this clone itself: Its antigen remains unknown.

A multiplex PCR was run with 60 Vbeta primers and 13 Jbeta primers. Here immunoSEQ multiplex PCR was the method, and the copy in TCRdb shows in-frame clones only, minus some. Here the sample table reports some 33,000 clones. The sequence was obtained from a female donor in good health and CMV-seronegative. The sample taken for sequencing was PBMCs. This rearrangement joins TRBV7-9 to TRBJ2-2; a weak D match, TRBD1 (5 bases). CDR3 in amino acids: CASSPTVNTGELFF. The CDR3 DNA reads as TGTGCCAGCAGCCCGACAGTTAACACCGGGGAGCTGTTTTTT.